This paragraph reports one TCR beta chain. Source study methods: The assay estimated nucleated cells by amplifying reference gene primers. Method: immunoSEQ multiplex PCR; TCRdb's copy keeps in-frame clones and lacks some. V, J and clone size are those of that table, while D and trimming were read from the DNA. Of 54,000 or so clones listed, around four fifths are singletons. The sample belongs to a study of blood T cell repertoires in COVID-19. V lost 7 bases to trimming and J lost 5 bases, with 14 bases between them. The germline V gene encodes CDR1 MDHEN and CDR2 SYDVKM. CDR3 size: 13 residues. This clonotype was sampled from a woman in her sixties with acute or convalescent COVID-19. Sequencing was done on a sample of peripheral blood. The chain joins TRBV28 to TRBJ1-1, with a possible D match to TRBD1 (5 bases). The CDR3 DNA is TGTGCCAGCATCTCGGGGGTTAGGACTGAAGCTTTCTTT. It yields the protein CASISGVRTEAFF.